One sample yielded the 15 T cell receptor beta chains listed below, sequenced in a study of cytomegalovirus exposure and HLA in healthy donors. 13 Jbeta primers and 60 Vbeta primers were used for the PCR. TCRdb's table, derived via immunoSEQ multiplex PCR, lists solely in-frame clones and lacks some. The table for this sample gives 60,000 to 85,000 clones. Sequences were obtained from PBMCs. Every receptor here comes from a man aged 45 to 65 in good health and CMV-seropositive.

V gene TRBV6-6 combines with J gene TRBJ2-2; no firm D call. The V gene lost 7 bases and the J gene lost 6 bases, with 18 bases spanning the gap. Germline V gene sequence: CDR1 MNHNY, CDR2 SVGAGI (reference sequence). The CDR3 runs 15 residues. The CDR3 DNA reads TGTGCCAGCATTGAGAGCCTAGTAGGCGCCGGGGAGCTGTTTTTT. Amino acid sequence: CASIESLVGAGELFF.

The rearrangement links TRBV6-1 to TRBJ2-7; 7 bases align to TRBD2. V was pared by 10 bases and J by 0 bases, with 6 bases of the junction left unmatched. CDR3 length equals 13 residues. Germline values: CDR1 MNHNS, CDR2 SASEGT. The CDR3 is CATEGGSSYEQYF. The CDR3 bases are TGTGCCACCGAGGGCGGGAGCTCCTACGAGCAGTACTTC.

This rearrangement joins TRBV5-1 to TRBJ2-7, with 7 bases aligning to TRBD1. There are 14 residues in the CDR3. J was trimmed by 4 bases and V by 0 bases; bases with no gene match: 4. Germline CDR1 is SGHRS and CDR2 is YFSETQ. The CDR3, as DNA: TGCGCCAGCAGCTTGGACCCAGGGGGATACGAGCAGTACGTC. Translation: CASSLDPGGYEQYV.

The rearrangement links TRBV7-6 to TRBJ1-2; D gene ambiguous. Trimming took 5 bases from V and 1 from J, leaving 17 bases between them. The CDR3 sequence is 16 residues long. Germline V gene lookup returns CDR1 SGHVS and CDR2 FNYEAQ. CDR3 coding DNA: TGTGCCAGCAGCCCAAACCCCGGGATTGATAACTATGGCTACACCTTC. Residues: CASSPNPGIDNYGYTF.

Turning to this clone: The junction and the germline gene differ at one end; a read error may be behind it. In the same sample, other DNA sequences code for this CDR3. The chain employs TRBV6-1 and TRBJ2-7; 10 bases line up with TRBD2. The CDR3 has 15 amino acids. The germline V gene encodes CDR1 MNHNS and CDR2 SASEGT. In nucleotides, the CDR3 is TGTGCTAGCAGTCCGGATGGACTAGCGGCCTACGAGCAGTACTTC. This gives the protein CASSPDGLAAYEQYF.

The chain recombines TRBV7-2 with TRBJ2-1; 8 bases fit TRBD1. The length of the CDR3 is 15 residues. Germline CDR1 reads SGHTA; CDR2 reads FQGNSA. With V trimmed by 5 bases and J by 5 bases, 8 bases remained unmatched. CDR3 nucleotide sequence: TGTGCCAGCAGCCTATACGGACAGGGTGACAATGAGCAGTTCTTC. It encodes CASSLYGQGDNEQFF. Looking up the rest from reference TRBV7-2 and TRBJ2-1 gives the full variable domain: GAGVSQSPSNKVTEKGKDVELRCDPISGHTALYWYRQSLGQGLEFLIYFQGNSAPDKSGLPSDRFSAERTGGSVSTLTIQRTQQEDSAVYLCASSLYGQGDNEQFFGPGTRLTVL.

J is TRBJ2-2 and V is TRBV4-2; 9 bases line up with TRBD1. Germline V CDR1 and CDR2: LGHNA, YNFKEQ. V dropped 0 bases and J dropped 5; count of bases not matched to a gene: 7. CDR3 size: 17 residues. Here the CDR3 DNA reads TGTGCCAGCAGCCAAGAGGACAGGGGTATTAGAACCGGGGAGCTGTTTTTT. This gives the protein CASSQEDRGIRTGELFF.

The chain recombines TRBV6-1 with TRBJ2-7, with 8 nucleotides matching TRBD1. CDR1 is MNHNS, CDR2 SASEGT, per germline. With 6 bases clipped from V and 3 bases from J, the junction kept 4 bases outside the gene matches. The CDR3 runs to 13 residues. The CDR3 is CASRETGGYEQYV. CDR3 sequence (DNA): TGTGCCAGCAGAGAAACAGGGGGCTACGAGCAGTACGTC.

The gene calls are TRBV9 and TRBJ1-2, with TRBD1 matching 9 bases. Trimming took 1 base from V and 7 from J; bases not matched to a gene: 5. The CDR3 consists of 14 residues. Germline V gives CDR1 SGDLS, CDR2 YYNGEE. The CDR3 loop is CASSVIQGAFGYTF. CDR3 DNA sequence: TGTGCCAGCAGCGTAATACAGGGGGCTTTTGGCTACACCTTC.

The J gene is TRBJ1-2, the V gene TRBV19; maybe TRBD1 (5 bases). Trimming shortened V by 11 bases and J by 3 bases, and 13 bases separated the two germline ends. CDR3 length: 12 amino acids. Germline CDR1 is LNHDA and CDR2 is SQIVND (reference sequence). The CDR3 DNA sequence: TGTGCCGTGGGCGACAGTTACTATGGCTACACCTTC. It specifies CAVGDSYYGYTF. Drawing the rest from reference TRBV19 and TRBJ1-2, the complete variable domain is DGGITQSPKYLFRKEGQNVTLSCEQNLNHDAMYWYRQDPGQGLRLIYYSQIVNDFQKGDIAEGYSVSREKKESFPLTVTSAQKNPTAFYLCAVGDSYYGYTFGSGTRLTVV.

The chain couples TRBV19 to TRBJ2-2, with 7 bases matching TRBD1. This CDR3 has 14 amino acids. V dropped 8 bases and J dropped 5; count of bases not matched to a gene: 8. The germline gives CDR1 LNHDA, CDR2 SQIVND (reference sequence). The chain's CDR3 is CASSRAGGTGELFF. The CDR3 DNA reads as TGTGCCAGTTCCCGGGCAGGGGGAACCGGGGAGCTGTTTTTT.

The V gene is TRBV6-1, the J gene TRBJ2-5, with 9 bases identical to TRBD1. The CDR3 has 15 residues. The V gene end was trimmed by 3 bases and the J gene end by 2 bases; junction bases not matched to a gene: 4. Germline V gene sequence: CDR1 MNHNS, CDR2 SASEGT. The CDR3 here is CASSEGTGLQETQYF. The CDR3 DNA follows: TGTGCCAGCAGTGAGGGGACAGGGCTACAAGAGACCCAGTACTTC.

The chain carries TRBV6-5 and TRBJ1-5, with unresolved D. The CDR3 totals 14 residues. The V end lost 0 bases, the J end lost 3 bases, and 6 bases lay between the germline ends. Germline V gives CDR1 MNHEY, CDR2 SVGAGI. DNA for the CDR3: TGTGCCAGCAGTTACTCGAACTCCAATCAGCCCCAGCATTTT. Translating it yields CASSYSNSNQPQHF.

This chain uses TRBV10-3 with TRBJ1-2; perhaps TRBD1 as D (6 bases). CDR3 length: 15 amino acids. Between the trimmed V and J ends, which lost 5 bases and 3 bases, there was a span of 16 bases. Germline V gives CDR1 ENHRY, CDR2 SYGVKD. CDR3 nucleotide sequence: TGTGCCATCAGTAATTACAGGGATCAGGACTATGGCTACACCTTC. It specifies CAISNYRDQDYGYTF.

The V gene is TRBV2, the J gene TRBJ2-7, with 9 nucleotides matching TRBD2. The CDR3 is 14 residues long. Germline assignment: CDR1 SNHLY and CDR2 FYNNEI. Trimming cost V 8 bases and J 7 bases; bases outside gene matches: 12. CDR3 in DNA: TGTGCCAGCGGTGGGCGGGAGGGGCGTGGGGAGCAGTACTTC. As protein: CASGGREGRGEQYF.